Below, 7 T cell receptor beta chains from the same sample are listed, as sequenced in a study of memory CD4+ T cells and cytomegalovirus serostatus. The table came from immunoSEQ multiplex PCR; TCRdb's copy has only in-frame clones and leaves some out. Of approximately 30,000 clones listed, 65% to 80% are singletons. Single viable CD3+CD4+CD8-CD45RO+ cells were sorted as the memory CD4+ T cells. The sequencing sample was made of memory CD4+ T cells from blood. These TCRs come from an adult in good health and CMV-seronegative. Some clones in this sample may be carry-over from other donors' samples.

V is TRBV19 and J is TRBJ2-6; TRBD2 matches 14 bases. CDR1 is LNHDA and CDR2 is SQIVND in the germline V gene (reference sequence). V dropped 4 bases and J dropped 1; count of bases not matched to a gene: 0. CDR3 length equals 17 residues. The CDR3 protein is CASSRTSGGSGANVLTF. CDR3 DNA: TGTGCCAGTAGTAGGACTAGCGGGGGGTCTGGGGCCAACGTCCTGACTTTC.

This chain links TRBV19 with TRBJ1-2; D is uncertain. Germline V CDR1 and CDR2: LNHDA, SQIVND (reference sequence). The length of the CDR3 is 13 residues. The germline V and J ends were trimmed by 4 bases and 4 bases, with 10 bases remaining between them. CDR3 loop: CASSRENSYGYTF. The CDR3 DNA sequence: TGTGCCAGTAGTAGGGAGAACAGCTATGGCTACACCTTC.

The chain uses TRBV14 and TRBJ2-5; D tentatively reads TRBD1 or TRBD2 (5 bases each). Trimming stripped 4 bases from V and 7 bases from J, with 19 bases between. Germline V gives CDR1 SGHDN, CDR2 FVKESK. The CDR3 totals 15 residues. Written as DNA, the CDR3 is TGTGCCAGCAGCCTCAATCATGCTTCTGGGGGGACCCAGTACTTC. Its protein product is CASSLNHASGGTQYF. Looking up the rest from reference TRBV14 and TRBJ2-5 gives the full variable domain: EAGVTQFPSHSVIEKGQTVTLRCDPISGHDNLYWYRRVMGKEIKFLLHFVKESKQDESGMPNNRFLAERTGGTYSTLKVQPAELEDSGVYFCASSLNHASGGTQYFGPGTRLLVL.

The chain has TRBV6-1 and TRBJ1-1; no firm D call. The V gene's germline CDR1 is MNHNS and CDR2 SASEGT. The CDR3 totals 15 residues. V shed 6 bases and J shed 4 bases, with 18 bases lying between them. CDR3 sequence reads: CASRRESGIGTEAFF. The CDR3 nucleotides read TGTGCCAGCAGACGGGAAAGTGGGATTGGCACTGAAGCTTTCTTT.

This clone occurred a few times. V and J are TRBV27 and TRBJ1-2, with D maybe TRBD1 (6 bases). The CDR3 contains 14 residues. Germline V gives CDR1 MNHEY, CDR2 SMNVEV (reference sequence). The V gene lost 0 bases and the J gene lost 5 bases, with 10 bases spanning the gap. As DNA, the CDR3 is TGTGCCAGCAGTTTATCTGGACAGAATTATGGCTACACCTTC. Translation gives CASSLSGQNYGYTF.

This sequence joins TRBV7-2 and TRBJ2-3; 8 nucleotides match TRBD2. This CDR3 comprises 16 residues. The germline gives CDR1 SGHTA, CDR2 FQGNSA. The V gene end was trimmed by 3 bases and the J gene end by 4 bases; junction bases not matched to a gene: 9. In nucleotides, the CDR3 is TGTGCCAGCAGCTTGCGGACGGGGGGGCGCTCAGATACGCAGTATTTT. It specifies CASSLRTGGRSDTQYF.

The chain employs TRBV19 and TRBJ1-2; D remains unclear. Germline values: CDR1 LNHDA, CDR2 SQIVND (reference sequence). This CDR3 has 14 residues. Trimming took off 5 bases at V and 0 bases at J, with 10 bases between the two ends. The DNA for the CDR3 is TGTGCCAGTAGTGTCGACGGAGCTAACTATGGCTACACCTTC. Its translation is CASSVDGANYGYTF.